This TCR beta chain was sequenced during a study of response to subunit inactivated influenza vaccine. Whole-study findings and limits: A suggestion made by the authors is that each seasonal influenza vaccination recruits few new T cells.

V dropped 7 bases and J dropped 5; count of bases not matched to a gene: 6. This CDR3 comprises 13 residues. Germline CDR1 and CDR2: SGHVS and FNYEAQ. Of note for this clonotype: Its specificity is not known.

A single record per CDR3 protein comes from TCRdb applying MiXCR to the RT-PCR reads. The data hold roughly 150,000 distinct CDR3 sequences, with under 13% observed a single time. This TCR was recovered from a middle-aged man who received an inactivated influenza vaccine. The sample consisted of non-naive T cells sorted from PBMCs, taken roughly 46 days after vaccination. The J gene is TRBJ2-5, the V gene TRBV7-6, with 8 bases identical to TRBD2. The CDR3 DNA sequence: TGTGCCAGCACCGGACTAGCCGGTGAGACCCAGTACTTC. It translates to CASTGLAGETQYF.